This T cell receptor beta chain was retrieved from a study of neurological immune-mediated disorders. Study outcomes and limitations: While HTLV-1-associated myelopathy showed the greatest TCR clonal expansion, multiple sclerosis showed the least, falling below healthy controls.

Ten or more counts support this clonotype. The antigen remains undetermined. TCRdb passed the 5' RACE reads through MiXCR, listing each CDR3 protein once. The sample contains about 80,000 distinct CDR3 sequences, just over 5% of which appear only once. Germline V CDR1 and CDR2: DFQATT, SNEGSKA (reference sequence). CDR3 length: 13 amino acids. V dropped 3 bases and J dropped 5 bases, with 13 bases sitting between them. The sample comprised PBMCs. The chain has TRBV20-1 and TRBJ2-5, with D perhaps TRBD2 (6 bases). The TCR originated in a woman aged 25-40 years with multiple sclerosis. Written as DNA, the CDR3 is TGCAGTGCTAGCGGAGGGAGTGAGGAGACCCAGTACTTC. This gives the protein CSASGGSEETQYF.